These 9 T cell receptor beta chains share one sample of origin, sequenced in a study of blood T cell repertoires in COVID-19. Here immunoSEQ multiplex PCR was the method, and the copy in TCRdb shows in-frame clones only, minus some. The table includes about 230,000 clones, about 88% detected once. The sample comprised peripheral blood. The receptor set was obtained from a man aged 35 to 55 with acute or convalescent COVID-19.

The rearrangement joins TRBV6-1 to TRBJ1-6; 7 bases are a match to TRBD1. J gave up 9 bases and V 1 base, and 0 bases lay outside the gene matches. The CDR3 consists of 13 residues. Germline values: CDR1 MNHNS, CDR2 SASEGT. CDR3 bases: TGTGCCAGCAGTGAAGGGACAGGTTCACCCCTCCACTTT. Translation: CASSEGTGSPLHF.

This chain uses TRBV4-1 with TRBJ1-3; D gene ambiguous. In germline, CDR1 is MGHRA, CDR2 YSYEKL. Between the trimmed V and J ends, which lost 4 bases and 0 bases, there was a span of 22 bases. This CDR3 spans 19 amino acids. The CDR3 nucleotides are TGCGCCAGCAGCCGACGAGGGCACGTTGAGGGAGACTCTGGAAACACCATATATTTT. It specifies CASSRRGHVEGDSGNTIYF.

The V call is TRBV5-1, the J call TRBJ1-2, with a weak D call TRBD1 (6 bases). The CDR3 runs 15 residues. Germline CDR1 is SGHRS and CDR2 is YFSETQ. V was cut by 0 bases and J by 6 bases, with 15 bases left in between. CDR3 in DNA: TGCGCCAGCAGCTTGGATTCAGGCGGGGGCAATGGCTACACCTTC. Translating it yields CASSLDSGGGNGYTF.

V is TRBV5-1 and J is TRBJ1-5; D call uncertain. Looked up from germline, CDR1 is SGHRS and CDR2 is YFSETQ. The CDR3 consists of 14 residues. Trimming left V 4 bases short and J 3 bases short, with 11 bases between. The CDR3 reads CASSPGGANQPQHF. The CDR3, as DNA: TGCGCCAGCAGCCCCGGTGGTGCCAATCAGCCCCAGCATTTT. The variable domain in full, completed from reference TRBV5-1 and TRBJ1-5, reads KAGVTQTPRYLIKTRGQQVTLSCSPISGHRSVSWYQQTPGQGLQFLFEYFSETQRNKGNFPGRFSGRQFSNSRSEMNVSTLELGDSALYLCASSPGGANQPQHFGDGTRLSIL.

V usage is TRBV7-6 and J usage is TRBJ1-4, with D unresolved. Trimming removed 4 bases at V and 3 bases at J, with 18 bases between. The CDR3 has 17 amino acids. Per the germline V gene, CDR1 is SGHVS and CDR2 is FNYEAQ. CDR3 residues: CASSSSLGERANEKLFF. Written as DNA, the CDR3 is TGTGCCAGCAGCTCCAGTCTTGGGGAGAGAGCTAATGAAAAACTGTTTTTT.

Comments on this clone: An end of the junction differs from the germline gene, which may be a read error. This sequence joins TRBV7-7 and TRBJ2-7, with 8 nucleotides matching TRBD2. CDR1 is SSHAT and CDR2 is FNYEAQ in the germline V gene (reference sequence). This CDR3 has 17 amino acids. The CDR3 protein is CASSLTAAGGKFYEQYF. The CDR3 nucleotides read TGTGCTAGCAGCTTAACGGCCGCGGGGGGAAAGTTTTACGAGCAGTACTTC.

The genes are TRBV5-6 and TRBJ1-2, with 7 positions matching TRBD1. With 2 bases clipped from V and 8 bases from J, the junction kept 12 bases outside the gene matches. This CDR3 contains 15 residues. The germline CDR1 and CDR2 sequences are SGHDT and YYEEEE. The CDR3 here is CASSFYRGGIRGYTF. The DNA for the CDR3 is TGTGCCAGCAGCTTTTACAGGGGCGGTATCCGCGGCTACACCTTC.

The count of this clone is one. The chain links TRBV10-3 to TRBJ1-2; D possibly corresponds to TRBD1 (5 bases). Trimming removed 3 bases at V and 0 bases at J, with 14 bases between. The germline CDR1 and CDR2 sequences are ENHRY and SYGVKD. The CDR3 consists of 16 residues. The chain's CDR3 is CAISDYDRQPNYGYTF. CDR3 DNA: TGTGCCATCAGTGACTACGACCGACAGCCTAACTATGGCTACACCTTC.

The chain is built from TRBV6-1 and TRBJ1-6, with D perhaps TRBD1 (5 bases). The CDR3 totals 15 residues. The germline CDR1 and CDR2 sequences are MNHNS and SASEGT. Trimming pared 1 base from V and 9 bases from J, leaving 13 bases between. DNA of the CDR3: TGTGCCAGCAGTGAAGTTCGGGGGATAAGTTCACCCCTCCACTTT. Translation gives CASSEVRGISSPLHF.